A selection of T cell receptor beta chains follows, all from one sample in a study of PD-L1 blockade in urothelial cancer. Assay used: immunoSEQ multiplex PCR; TCRdb lists only in-frame clones, some missing. The sample shows 24,000 or so clones, roughly 89% of them seen only once. The specimen comprised PBMCs, sampled around atezolizumab (anti-PD-L1) treatment. These receptors came from a man aged 45-65 years with urothelial cancer. CDR3s leave out the opening cysteine and the closing phenylalanine or tryptophan. Fields, in order: clone size, J gene, V gene, CDR3 protein. Not every row has a clone size; where given, it reads once, few, many or a size class.

>NA|TRBJ1-1|TRBV28
ASSLFRTEAF
>NA|TRBJ1-2|TRBV28
ASRQGGARYGYT
>NA|TRBJ1-2|TRBV19
ASSTTHFGQGGGYT
>NA|TRBJ2-3|TRBV11-2
ASSLTGDRGDTQY
>NA|TRBJ1-6|TRBV7-3
ASSLMGGVSPLH
>NA|TRBJ2-1|TRBV5-1
ASSPTLLGNEQF
>NA|TRBJ2-1|TRBV6-1
ASSEEQNIYNEQF
>NA|TRBJ2-2|TRBV28
AGQIHGTGELF
>NA|TRBJ2-7|TRBV5-3
ARSLVTLATYEQY
>once|TRBJ2-1|TRBV12-5
ASGYSGGLSDEQF
>NA|TRBJ2-7|TRBV7-2
ASSLVGQSYEQY
>few|TRBJ1-1|TRBV23-1
ASSQCPPGGRMNTEAF
>once|TRBJ1-5|TRBV30
AWSFDRLAQPQH
>NA|TRBJ2-3|TRBV27
ASTRDSGTDTQY
>NA|TRBJ2-1|TRBV5-6
ASSPGLYNEQF
>NA|TRBJ1-1|TRBV15
ATSRRGPNTETF
>few|TRBJ1-6|TRBV6-5
ASSYWRESLGSPLH
>NA|TRBJ2-1|TRBV6-1
ASRDRGGSYNEQF
>NA|TRBJ2-5|TRBV5-4
ASSGLASNTQY
>NA|TRBJ1-1|TRBV18
ASSPDRGRVNTEAF
>NA|TRBJ2-7|TRBV21-1
ASSTSSSYEQY
>NA|TRBJ2-3|TRBV10-1
ASSEDGLRGRPDTQY
>NA|TRBJ2-3|TRBV10-3
TGVFDTQY
>NA|TRBJ2-6|TRBV5-1
ASSNPTGAGANVLT
>NA|TRBJ2-7|TRBV4-1
ASSQGSGRKPYEQY
>NA|TRBJ2-7|TRBV7-3
ASSLTPGVREQY
>NA|TRBJ2-3|TRBV19
ASSRLSGPSTDTQY
>NA|TRBJ1-1|TRBV19
ATSTGGNTEAF
>NA|TRBJ2-2|TRBV18
ASSSPAGWELF
>NA|TRBJ1-1|TRBV2
ASSYRGTEAF
>NA|TRBJ1-1|TRBV5-6
ASSKDRGSVQAF
>NA|TRBJ2-3|TRBV10-1
ASSDLDTQY
>NA|TRBJ2-2|TRBV6-1
ASSDLRDSGELF
>NA|TRBJ2-4|TRBV11-2
ASSGRDRDIQY
>NA|TRBJ2-1|TRBV4-3
ASSHTAGTSGKEGQF
>NA|TRBJ2-3|TRBV30
AWSYIGDTQY
>NA|TRBJ1-3|TRBV19
ASRPPGQGSSGNTIY
>NA|TRBJ1-5|TRBV18
ASSPATGPQH
>NA|TRBJ1-1|TRBV6-5
ASSYRGKQEAF
>NA|TRBJ2-4|TRBV6-6
ASSYSLGGFDIQY
>NA|TRBJ1-5|TRBV21-1
ASSNFLGTGSFIRGNQPQH
>NA|TRBJ1-2|TRBV7-9
ASRAGVANYGYT
>NA|TRBJ2-2|TRBV19
ASKSGGAGANTGELF
>NA|TRBJ1-1|TRBV14
ASSRIIPGVLDTEAF
>NA|TRBJ2-7|TRBV5-1
ASSLEWEIREQY
>once|TRBJ1-5|TRBV12-5
ASGSRQGREQPQH
>NA|TRBJ2-3|TRBV6-1
ASSERTSGGANTQY
>NA|TRBJ1-4|TRBV7-2
ASSSQDRATNEKLF
>NA|TRBJ2-7|TRBV19
ATSFSQGIYEQY
>NA|TRBJ2-7|TRBV7-2
ASENSGSYEQY
>NA|TRBJ1-5|TRBV7-6
ASSLAPGNGGNQPQH
>NA|TRBJ2-5|TRBV12-2
ASRLSLRDREDQETQY
>NA|TRBJ1-5|TRBV27
ASSDRFLSNQPQH
>NA|TRBJ2-2|TRBV2
ASSDRGTGELF
>NA|TRBJ2-6|TRBV11-2
ASSLRVGQGASGANVLT
>NA|TRBJ2-7|TRBV19
ASALGVAYEQY
>NA|TRBJ1-1|TRBV6-1
ASSEGRDRRNTEAF
>NA|TRBJ1-2|TRBV28
ASSPTGTGAVYYGYT
>NA|TRBJ2-1|TRBV20-1
SASQGNEQF